Following are 14 T cell receptor beta chains from one sample sequenced in a study of cytomegalovirus exposure and HLA in healthy donors. 13 Jbeta primers and 60 Vbeta primers were used for the PCR. The data were produced by immunoSEQ multiplex PCR, yet TCRdb's version contains in-frame clones alone and is incomplete. The sample holds some 150,000 clones, about 81% seen once. Sequencing was done on a sample of PBMCs. These receptors were obtained from a woman between 45 and 60 years old in good health and CMV-seropositive.

This sequence joins TRBV6-1 and TRBJ2-2; D might be TRBD2 (5 bases). V lost 5 bases to trimming and J lost 5 bases, with 15 bases between them. The CDR3 spans 15 residues. The V gene's germline CDR1 is MNHNS and CDR2 SASEGT. In DNA form, the CDR3 reads TGTGCCAGCAGTACTACCGATCGAGGGACCGGGGAGCTGTTTTTT. Translated, it gives CASSTTDRGTGELFF.

V gene TRBV10-3 combines with J gene TRBJ2-7; possibly TRBD1 for D (5 bases). CDR1 ENHRY and CDR2 SYGVKD come from the germline V gene. Trimming left V 4 bases short and J 5 bases short, with 18 bases between. This CDR3 comprises 15 residues. The CDR3 is CAISGNGLKGNEQYF. The CDR3 DNA follows: TGTGCCATCAGTGGGAACGGGCTGAAGGGGAACGAGCAGTACTTC.

This clone was recorded a few times. The J gene is TRBJ2-7, the V gene TRBV4-3; TRBD1 matches 7 bases. This CDR3 has 14 amino acids. J was trimmed by 3 bases and V by 0 bases; bases with no gene match: 2. Germline lookup yields CDR1 LGHNA and CDR2 YSLEER. The CDR3 nucleotides are TGCGCCAGCAGCCAAGACAGGGGGTACTACGAGCAGTACTTC. This gives the protein CASSQDRGYYEQYF.

This clone was seen more than once but under ten times. The chain employs TRBV2 and TRBJ2-5; possibly TRBD1 for D (5 bases). This CDR3 has 13 amino acids. Per germline, CDR1 SNHLY and CDR2 FYNNEI. V was pared by 9 bases and J by 2 bases, with 13 bases between. CDR3 region: CASGAIRQETQYF. The CDR3 coding sequence is TGTGCCAGTGGGGCTATACGGCAAGAGACCCAGTACTTC.

The chain employs TRBV12-5 and TRBJ2-2; D is perhaps TRBD1 (6 bases). Trimming removed 1 base at V and 4 bases at J, with 13 bases between. The CDR3 has 16 amino acids. Germline lookup yields CDR1 LGHNT and CDR2 FRNRAP. CDR3 amino acids: CASGLGAGAGTGELFF. CDR3 in DNA: TGTGCTAGTGGTTTGGGGGCAGGGGCCGGCACCGGGGAGCTGTTTTTT. The complete variable domain, with remaining parts taken from reference TRBV12-5 and TRBJ2-2, reads DARVTQTPRHKVTEMGQEVTMRCQPILGHNTVFWYRQTMMQGLELLAYFRNRAPLDDSGMPKDRFSAEMPDATLATLKIQPSEPRDSAVYFCASGLGAGAGTGELFFGEGSRLTVL.

The rearrangement links TRBV7-2 to TRBJ1-5; D is uncertain. V lost 2 bases and J 0 bases, leaving 8 bases between the germline ends. This CDR3 is built from 15 residues. The germline CDR1 and CDR2 sequences are SGHTA and FQGNSA. The CDR3: CASSLWSDSNQPQHF. CDR3 sequence (DNA): TGTGCCAGCAGCTTATGGAGTGATAGCAATCAGCCCCAGCATTTT. The complete variable domain, with remaining parts taken from reference TRBV7-2 and TRBJ1-5, reads GAGVSQSPSNKVTEKGKDVELRCDPISGHTALYWYRQSLGQGLEFLIYFQGNSAPDKSGLPSDRFSAERTGGSVSTLTIQRTQQEDSAVYLCASSLWSDSNQPQHFGDGTRLSIL.

V usage is TRBV29-1 and J usage is TRBJ2-3, with 8 bases that match TRBD2. J was trimmed by 6 bases and V by 3 bases; bases with no gene match: 8. The CDR3 totals 14 residues. The V gene's germline CDR1 is SQVTM and CDR2 ANQGSEA. CDR3: CSVDGGVVADTQYF. The DNA for the CDR3 is TGCAGCGTTGACGGGGGGGTGGTCGCCGATACGCAGTATTTT.

This rearrangement joins TRBV5-1 to TRBJ2-3, with TRBD2 as a possible D gene (5 bases). Germline assignment: CDR1 SGHRS and CDR2 YFSETQ. The germline V and J ends were trimmed by 0 bases and 0 bases, with 20 bases remaining between them. This CDR3 is built from 19 residues. CDR3 nucleotide sequence: TGCGCCAGCAGCTTGGGGACTCTTTCCCACCACCCTAGCACAGATACGCAGTATTTT. It encodes CASSLGTLSHHPSTDTQYF.

The CDR3 reads CSVVSGVSYNEQFF. For the CDR3, the DNA is TGCAGCGTTGTCTCGGGGGTCTCCTACAATGAGCAGTTCTTC. This chain connects TRBV29-1 to TRBJ2-1; D might be TRBD2 (6 bases). The CDR3 extends over 14 amino acids. CDR1 and CDR2 (germline): SQVTM, ANQGSEA. Trimming stripped 4 bases from V and 0 bases from J, with 10 bases between.

The chain carries TRBV5-5 and TRBJ1-2; D is perhaps TRBD1 (6 bases). CDR3 size: 14 residues. Germline lookup yields CDR1 SGHKS and CDR2 YYEKEE (reference sequence). V lost 0 bases and J lost 4, with 10 bases in between. CDR3 nucleotide sequence: TGTGCCAGCAGCTTGGCCGGACAGTCCTATGGCTACACCTTC. As protein: CASSLAGQSYGYTF.

The chain combines TRBV2 with TRBJ2-5, with 8 positions matching TRBD1. The V and J ends lost 6 bases and 4 bases, in that order; junction bases with no gene match: 4. The CDR3 has 13 amino acids. CDR1 is SNHLY, CDR2 FYNNEI, per germline. CDR3 DNA sequence: TGTGCCAGCAGGACCGGACAGGGAGAGACCCAGTACTTC. Translating it yields CASRTGQGETQYF.

The chain links TRBV28 to TRBJ2-7; perhaps TRBD1 as D (6 bases). Trimming left V 6 bases short and J 5 bases short, with 14 bases between. Germline CDR1 is MDHEN and CDR2 is SYDVKM. The CDR3 sequence is 13 residues long. The chain's CDR3 is CASRPQGLNEQYF. In nucleotides, the CDR3 is TGTGCCAGCAGACCGCAGGGGCTCAACGAGCAGTACTTC. Full variable domain (remainder filled in from reference TRBV28 and TRBJ2-7): DVKVTQSSRYLVKRTGEKVFLECVQDMDHENMFWYRQDPGLGLRLIYFSYDVKMKEKGDIPEGYSVSREKKERFSLILESASTNQTSMYLCASRPQGLNEQYFGPGTRLTVT.

The chain uses TRBV29-1 and TRBJ1-2, with 8 bases that match TRBD1. Germline loops: CDR1 SQVTM, CDR2 ANQGSEA. The CDR3 contains 13 residues. V lost 2 bases and J lost 5; bases outside the gene matches: 4. CDR3 region: CSVERDRGYGYTF. The CDR3 DNA sequence: TGCAGCGTTGAACGAGACAGGGGATATGGCTACACCTTC.

This clone was counted once. The V gene is TRBV19, the J gene TRBJ1-2; D is unresolved. In germline, CDR1 is LNHDA, CDR2 SQIVND (reference sequence). This CDR3 is built from 13 residues. Trimming removed 4 bases at V and 0 bases at J, with 6 bases between. CDR3 sequence (DNA): TGTGCCAGTAGTAGGAGAGCTAACTATGGCTACACCTTC. Protein product: CASSRRANYGYTF. Looking up the rest from reference TRBV19 and TRBJ1-2 gives the full variable domain: DGGITQSPKYLFRKEGQNVTLSCEQNLNHDAMYWYRQDPGQGLRLIYYSQIVNDFQKGDIAEGYSVSREKKESFPLTVTSAQKNPTAFYLCASSRRANYGYTFGSGTRLTVV.